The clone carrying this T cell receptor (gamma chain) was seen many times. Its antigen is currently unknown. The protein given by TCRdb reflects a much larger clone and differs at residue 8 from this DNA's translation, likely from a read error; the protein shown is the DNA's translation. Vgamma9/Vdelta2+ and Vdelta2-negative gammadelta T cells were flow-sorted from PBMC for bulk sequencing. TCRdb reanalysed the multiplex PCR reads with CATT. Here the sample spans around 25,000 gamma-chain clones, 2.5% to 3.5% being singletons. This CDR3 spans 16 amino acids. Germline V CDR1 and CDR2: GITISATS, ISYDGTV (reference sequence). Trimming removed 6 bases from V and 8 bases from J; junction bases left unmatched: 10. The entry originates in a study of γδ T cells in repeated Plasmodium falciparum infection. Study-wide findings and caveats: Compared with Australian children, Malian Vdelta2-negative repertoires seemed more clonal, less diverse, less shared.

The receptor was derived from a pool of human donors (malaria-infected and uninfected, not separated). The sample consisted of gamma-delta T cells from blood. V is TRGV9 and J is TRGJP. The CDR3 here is CALWRSQKLGKKIKVF. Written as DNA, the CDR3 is TGTGCCTTGTGGAGAAGTCAAAAGTTGGGCAAAAAAATCAAGGTATTT.